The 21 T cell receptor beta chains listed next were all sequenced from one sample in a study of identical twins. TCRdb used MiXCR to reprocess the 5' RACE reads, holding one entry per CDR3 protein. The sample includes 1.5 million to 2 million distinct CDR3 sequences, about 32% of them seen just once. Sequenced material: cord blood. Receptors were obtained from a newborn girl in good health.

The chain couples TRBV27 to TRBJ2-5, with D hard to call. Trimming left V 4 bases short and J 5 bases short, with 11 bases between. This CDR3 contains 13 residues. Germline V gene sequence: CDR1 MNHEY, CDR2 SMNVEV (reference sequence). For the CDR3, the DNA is TGTGCCAGCAGTTCGTTGGGCGCGGAGACCCAGTACTTC. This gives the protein CASSSLGAETQYF.

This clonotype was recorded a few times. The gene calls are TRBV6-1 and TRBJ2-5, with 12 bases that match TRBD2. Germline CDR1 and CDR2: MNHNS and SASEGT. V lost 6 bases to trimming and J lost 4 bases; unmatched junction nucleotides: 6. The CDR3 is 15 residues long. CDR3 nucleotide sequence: TGTGCCAGCAGCTCGACTAGCGGGAGTGTAGAGACCCAGTACTTC. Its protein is CASSSTSGSVETQYF.

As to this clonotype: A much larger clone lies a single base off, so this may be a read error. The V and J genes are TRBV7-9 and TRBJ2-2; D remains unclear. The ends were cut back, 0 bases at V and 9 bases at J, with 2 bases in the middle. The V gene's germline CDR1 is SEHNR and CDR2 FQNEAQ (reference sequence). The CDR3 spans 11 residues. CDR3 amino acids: CASSLARELFF. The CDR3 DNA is TGTGCCAGCAGCTTAGCCCGGGAGCTGTTTTTT.

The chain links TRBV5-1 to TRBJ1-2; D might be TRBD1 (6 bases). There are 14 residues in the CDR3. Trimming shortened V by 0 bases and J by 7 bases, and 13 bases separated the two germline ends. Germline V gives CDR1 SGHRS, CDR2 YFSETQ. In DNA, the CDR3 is TGCGCCAGCAGCTTGGAACAGGGCCTCAGTGGCTACACCTTC. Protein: CASSLEQGLSGYTF.

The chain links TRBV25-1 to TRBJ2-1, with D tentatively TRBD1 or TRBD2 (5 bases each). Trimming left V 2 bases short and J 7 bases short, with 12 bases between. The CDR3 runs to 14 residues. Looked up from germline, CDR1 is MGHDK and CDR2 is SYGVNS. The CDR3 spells CASSEGTPPNEQFF. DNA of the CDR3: TGTGCCAGCAGTGAAGGGACCCCACCGAATGAGCAGTTCTTC.

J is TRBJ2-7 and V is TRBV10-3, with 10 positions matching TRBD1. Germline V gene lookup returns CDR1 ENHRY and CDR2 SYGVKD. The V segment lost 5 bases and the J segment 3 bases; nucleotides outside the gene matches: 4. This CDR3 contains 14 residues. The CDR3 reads CAISRTGGSYEQYF. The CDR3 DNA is TGTGCCATCAGTCGGACAGGGGGAAGCTACGAGCAGTACTTC.

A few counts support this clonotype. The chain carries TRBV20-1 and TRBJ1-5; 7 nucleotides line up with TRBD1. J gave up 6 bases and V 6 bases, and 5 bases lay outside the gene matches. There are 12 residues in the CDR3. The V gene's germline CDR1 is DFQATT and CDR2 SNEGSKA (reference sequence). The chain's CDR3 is CSATTGSQPQHF. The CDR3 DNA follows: TGCAGTGCCACGACAGGGTCTCAGCCCCAGCATTTT.

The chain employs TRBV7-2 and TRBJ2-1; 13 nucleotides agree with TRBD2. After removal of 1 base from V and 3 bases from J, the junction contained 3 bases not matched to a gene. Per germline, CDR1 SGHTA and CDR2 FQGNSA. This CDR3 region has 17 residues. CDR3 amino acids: CASSLGTSGSFYNEQFF. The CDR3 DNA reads TGTGCCAGCAGCTTAGGGACTAGCGGGAGTTTCTACAATGAGCAGTTCTTC.

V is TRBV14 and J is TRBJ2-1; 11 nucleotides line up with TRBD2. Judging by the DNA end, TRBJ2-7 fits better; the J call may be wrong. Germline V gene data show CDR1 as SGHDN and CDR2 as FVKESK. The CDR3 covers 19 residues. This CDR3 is CASSLAGGPIRLSYNEQYF. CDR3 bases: TGTGCCAGCAGCCTAGCGGGAGGGCCTATCCGTCTCTCCTACAATGAGCAGTACTTC.

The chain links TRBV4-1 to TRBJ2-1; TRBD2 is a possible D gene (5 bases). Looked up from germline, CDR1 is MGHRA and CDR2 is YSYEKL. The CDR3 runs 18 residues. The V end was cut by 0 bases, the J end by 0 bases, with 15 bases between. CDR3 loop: CASSQDRGRRSSYNEQFF. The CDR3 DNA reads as TGCGCCAGCAGCCAAGATCGAGGGCGCCGGAGCTCCTACAATGAGCAGTTCTTC.

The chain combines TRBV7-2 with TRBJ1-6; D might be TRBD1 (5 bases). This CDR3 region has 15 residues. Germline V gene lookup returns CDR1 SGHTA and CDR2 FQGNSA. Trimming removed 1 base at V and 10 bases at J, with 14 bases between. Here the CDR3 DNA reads TGTGCCAGCAGCTTAGGACGGGGCCAGATATCACCCCTCCACTTT. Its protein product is CASSLGRGQISPLHF.

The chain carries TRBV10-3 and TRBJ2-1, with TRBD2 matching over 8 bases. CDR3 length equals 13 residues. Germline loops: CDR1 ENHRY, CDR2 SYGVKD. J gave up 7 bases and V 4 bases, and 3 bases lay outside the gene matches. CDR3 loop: CAISGTSFNEQFF. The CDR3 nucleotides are TGTGCCATCAGTGGGACTAGCTTTAATGAGCAGTTCTTC.

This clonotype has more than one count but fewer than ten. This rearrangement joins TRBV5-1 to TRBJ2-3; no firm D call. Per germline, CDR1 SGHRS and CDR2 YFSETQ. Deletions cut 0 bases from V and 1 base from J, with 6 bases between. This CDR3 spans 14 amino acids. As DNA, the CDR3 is TGCGCCAGCAGCTTGGCTTGGGGCACAGATACGCAGTATTTT. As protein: CASSLAWGTDTQYF.

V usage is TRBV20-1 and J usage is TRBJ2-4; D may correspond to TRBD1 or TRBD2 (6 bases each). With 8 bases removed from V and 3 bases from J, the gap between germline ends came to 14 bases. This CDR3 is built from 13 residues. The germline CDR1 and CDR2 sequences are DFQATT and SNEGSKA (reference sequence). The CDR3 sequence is CSYPRGRKNIQYF. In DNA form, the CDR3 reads TGCAGTTACCCCCGGGGGCGCAAAAACATTCAGTACTTC.

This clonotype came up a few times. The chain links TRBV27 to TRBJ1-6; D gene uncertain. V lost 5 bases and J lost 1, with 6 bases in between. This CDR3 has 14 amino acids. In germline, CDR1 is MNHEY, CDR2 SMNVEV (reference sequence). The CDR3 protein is CASSGLSYNSPLHF. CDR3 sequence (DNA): TGTGCCAGCAGTGGATTGTCCTATAATTCACCCCTCCACTTT.

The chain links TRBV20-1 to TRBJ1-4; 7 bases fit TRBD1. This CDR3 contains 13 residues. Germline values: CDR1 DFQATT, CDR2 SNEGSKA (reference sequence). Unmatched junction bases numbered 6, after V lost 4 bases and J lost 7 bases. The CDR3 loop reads CSATPGQFEKLFF. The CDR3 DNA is TGCAGTGCTACCCCGGGACAGTTTGAAAAACTGTTTTTT.

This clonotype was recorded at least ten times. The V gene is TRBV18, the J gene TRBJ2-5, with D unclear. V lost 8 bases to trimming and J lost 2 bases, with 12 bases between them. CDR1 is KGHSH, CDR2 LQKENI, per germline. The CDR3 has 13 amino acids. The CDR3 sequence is CASSPLGQETQYF. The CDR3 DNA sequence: TGTGCCAGCAGCCCGCTAGGACAAGAGACCCAGTACTTC.

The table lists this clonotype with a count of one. The CDR3 is CAWGTYNEQFF. The CDR3 bases are TGTGCCTGGGGAACCTACAATGAGCAGTTCTTC. This sequence joins TRBV28 and TRBJ2-1; D is ambiguous. CDR1 is MDHEN and CDR2 is SYDVKM in the germline V gene. With 11 bases removed from V and 2 bases from J, the gap between germline ends came to 7 bases. The CDR3 is 11 amino acids.

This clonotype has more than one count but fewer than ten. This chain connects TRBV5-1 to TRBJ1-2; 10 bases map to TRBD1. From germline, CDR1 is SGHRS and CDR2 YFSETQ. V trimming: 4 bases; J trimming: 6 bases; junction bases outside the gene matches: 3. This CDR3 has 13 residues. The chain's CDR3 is CASSGTGEDGYTF. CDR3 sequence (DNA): TGCGCCAGCAGCGGGACAGGGGAGGATGGCTACACCTTC. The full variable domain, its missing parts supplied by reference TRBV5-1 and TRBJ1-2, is KAGVTQTPRYLIKTRGQQVTLSCSPISGHRSVSWYQQTPGQGLQFLFEYFSETQRNKGNFPGRFSGRQFSNSRSEMNVSTLELGDSALYLCASSGTGEDGYTFGSGTRLTVV.

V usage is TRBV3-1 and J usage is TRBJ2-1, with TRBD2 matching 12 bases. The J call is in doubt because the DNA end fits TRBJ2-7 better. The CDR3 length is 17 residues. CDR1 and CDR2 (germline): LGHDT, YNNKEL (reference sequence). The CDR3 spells CASSLHGGLAGHNEQYF. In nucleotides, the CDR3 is TGTGCCAGCAGCCTCCATGGGGGACTAGCGGGCCACAATGAGCAGTACTTC.

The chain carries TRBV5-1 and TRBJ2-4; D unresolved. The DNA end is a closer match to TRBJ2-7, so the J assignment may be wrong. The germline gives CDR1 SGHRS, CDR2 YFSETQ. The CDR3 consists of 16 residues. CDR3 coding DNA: TGCGCCAGCAGCTTGGTGACCGCTGTTAGAGAAGACGAGCAGTACTTC. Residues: CASSLVTAVREDEQYF.